These T cell receptor beta chains were read from a single sample in a study of identical twins. Via MiXCR, TCRdb re-called the 5' RACE reads, giving one row per CDR3 protein. Counted here are 200,000 to 300,000 distinct CDR3 sequences, roughly a tenth occurring once; the ten biggest clones make up 10%. Sequencing was performed on memory T cells sorted from blood. These receptors came from a man between 45 and 60 years old in good health. The CDR3 runs from the conserved cysteine through the conserved F or W. D genes are given only for firm matches. Clone size is not always given. Where it is, it says once, few, many or a class for expanded clones.

clone size: few
J gene: TRBJ2-7
V gene: TRBV20-1
D gene: TRBD2
CDR3 DNA: TGCAGTGCTAGAGCTCGCGGGGGGGCGTGGTTCGAGCAGTACTTC
CDR3 protein: CSARARGGAWFEQYF

clone size: NA
J gene: TRBJ2-1
V gene: TRBV29-1
D gene: NA
CDR3 DNA: TGCAGCGCCCGGAGGACAGACTACAATGAGCAGTTCTTC
CDR3 protein: CSARRTDYNEQFF

clone size: few
J gene: TRBJ2-5
V gene: TRBV7-9
D gene: TRBD2
CDR3 DNA: TGTGCCAGCAGTCCCGGCCCGACTAGCGGAGAGACCCAGTACTTC
CDR3 protein: CASSPGPTSGETQYF

clone size: NA
J gene: TRBJ1-1
V gene: TRBV7-3
D gene: NA
CDR3 DNA: TGTGCCAGCGGCTTAATGGGGACGGCGAACACTGAAGCTTTCTTT
CDR3 protein: CASGLMGTANTEAFF

clone size: many
J gene: TRBJ2-7
V gene: TRBV7-2
D gene: TRBD2
CDR3 DNA: TGTGCCAGCAGCTTAGCGGGCGGGGGGGGATCCTACGAGCAGTACTTC
CDR3 protein: CASSLAGGGGSYEQYF

clone size: few
J gene: TRBJ2-3
V gene: TRBV20-1
D gene: TRBD1
CDR3 DNA: TGCAGTGCTAGTGGAGCTTGGGTTCGGGGACAGGGGGTAACAGATACGCAGTATTTT
CDR3 protein: CSASGAWVRGQGVTDTQYF

clone size: many
J gene: TRBJ1-1
V gene: TRBV6-1
D gene: TRBD1
CDR3 DNA: TGTGCCAGCACTCACAGACAGGGGATCACTGAAGCTTTCTTT
CDR3 protein: CASTHRQGITEAFF

clone size: many
J gene: TRBJ2-3
V gene: TRBV12-3/TRBV12-4
D gene: NA
CDR3 DNA: TGTGCCAGCAGGGTTTATGGGGGGACAGATACGCAGTATTTT
CDR3 protein: CASRVYGGTDTQYF

clone size: many
J gene: TRBJ1-2
V gene: TRBV20-1
D gene: NA
CDR3 DNA: TGCAGTGCTAGCAAAGGACTGGATGGCTACACCTTC
CDR3 protein: CSASKGLDGYTF

clone size: NA
J gene: TRBJ2-5
V gene: TRBV24-1
D gene: NA
CDR3 DNA: TGTGCCACCAAAGCCAGGGTGGGGGAAGAGACCCAGTACTTC
CDR3 protein: CATKARVGEETQYF

clone size: few
J gene: TRBJ2-4
V gene: TRBV5-6
D gene: TRBD2
CDR3 DNA: TGTGCCAGCAGCTCCAGACTAGCAGGAAACATTCAGTACTTC
CDR3 protein: CASSSRLAGNIQYF

clone size: few
J gene: TRBJ1-2
V gene: TRBV2
D gene: NA
CDR3 DNA: TGTGCCAGCAGTGAAAGACGGGACTCTTATGGCTACACCTTC
CDR3 protein: CASSERRDSYGYTF

clone size: many
J gene: TRBJ2-5
V gene: TRBV7-3
D gene: NA
CDR3 DNA: TGTGCCAGCAGCTCCCGGGGTGGAGAGACCCAGTACTTC
CDR3 protein: CASSSRGGETQYF

clone size: few
J gene: TRBJ1-1
V gene: TRBV5-5
D gene: NA
CDR3 DNA: TGTGCCAGCAGCTCGTTGGACAGCAACTTGGGAGCTTTCTTT
CDR3 protein: CASSSLDSNLGAFF

clone size: few
J gene: TRBJ2-5
V gene: TRBV10-3
D gene: NA
CDR3 DNA: TGTGCCATCAGTGAAAGGCAAGACTCACAAGAGACCCAGTACTTC
CDR3 protein: CAISERQDSQETQYF

clone size: few
J gene: TRBJ2-1
V gene: TRBV12-3/TRBV12-4
D gene: TRBD2
CDR3 DNA: TGTGCCAGCAGTTTCGCGGGGGGGCCGGATGAGCAGTTCTTC
CDR3 protein: CASSFAGGPDEQFF

clone size: few
J gene: TRBJ2-7
V gene: TRBV10-3
D gene: NA
CDR3 DNA: TGTGCCATCAGTGAGGGGGCACGGAGCTCCGAGCAGTACTTC
CDR3 protein: CAISEGARSSEQYF

clone size: NA
J gene: TRBJ1-5
V gene: TRBV12-3/TRBV12-4
D gene: NA
CDR3 DNA: TGTGCCAGCAGCCCTCAGGGTCTTGAGCAGCCCCAGCATTTT
CDR3 protein: CASSPQGLEQPQHF